What follows is one T cell receptor beta chain and its context. Its antigen is undetermined. This record belongs to a study of T cells in lung cancer brain metastases. Deletions cut 3 bases from V and 0 bases from J, with 9 bases between. The CDR3 is 14 residues long. Per germline, CDR1 SNHLY and CDR2 FYNNEI. This table comes from immunoSEQ multiplex PCR, and its TCRdb copy is limited to in-frame clones, with some not included. The data contain roughly 5,100 clones, 84% of them singletons. Findings of the study overall: Paired primaries held more unique productive clones than brain metastases (median about 4,500 versus 1,500).

The material sequenced was tumor tissue from a brain metastasis. The chain recombines TRBV2 with TRBJ2-7; D remains ambiguous. This clonotype was sampled from a man aged 50 or older with non-small cell lung cancer that had spread to the brain. The CDR3: CASSDWTSSYEQYF. The CDR3 DNA is TGTGCCAGCAGTGATTGGACGAGCTCCTACGAGCAGTACTTC.